The subject of this entry is one T cell receptor beta chain. Sequencing was performed with immunoSEQ multiplex PCR; in TCRdb, only in-frame clones are kept and a portion is missing. The sample has more than 35,000 clones; 91% are singletons. This sample was taken from a study of T cell changes during pregnancy in multiple sclerosis. The origin of this receptor is a female donor in good health, enrolled as a control in a pregnancy study. Here the sequenced sample was CD4+ T cells from peripheral blood mononuclear cells, taken in the third trimester of pregnancy.

CDR3 region: CASSFSGSSDEQYF. The CDR3 region has the DNA TGTGCCAGCAGCTTTAGCGGGAGTAGCGACGAGCAGTACTTC. V usage is TRBV7-2 and J usage is TRBJ2-7; 9 positions match TRBD2. Germline V gene data show CDR1 as SGHTA and CDR2 as FQGNSA. The CDR3 extends over 14 amino acids. The V segment lost 3 bases and the J segment 5 bases; nucleotides outside the gene matches: 5.